Presented here are 26 T cell receptor beta chains from one specimen sequenced in a study of blood T cell repertoires in COVID-19. Assay used: immunoSEQ multiplex PCR; TCRdb lists only in-frame clones, some missing. The table records 160,000 or so clones, about four fifths of them present only once. The sample was peripheral blood. These receptor sequences come from a man aged 65-85 years with active or convalescent COVID-19.

The genes are TRBV5-1 and TRBJ1-5; the D is unclear. The V end was cut by 5 bases, the J end by 8 bases, with 17 bases between. The CDR3 runs 14 residues. The germline V gene encodes CDR1 SGHRS and CDR2 YFSETQ. CDR3 amino acids: CASSPTGDGEPQHF. In DNA form, the CDR3 reads TGCGCCAGCAGTCCAACCGGGGATGGGGAGCCCCAGCATTTT.

V is TRBV6-2 or TRBV6-3 and J is TRBJ1-5, with D possibly matching TRBD1 (6 bases). This CDR3 has 15 amino acids. Trimming removed 6 bases from V and 2 bases from J, with 14 bases in between. Germline V gene lookup returns CDR1 MNHEY and CDR2 SVGEGT. DNA of the CDR3: TGTGCCAGCAGCGGACAGTTGGGTGGCAATCAGCCCCAGCATTTT. Amino acids: CASSGQLGGNQPQHF.

The chain combines TRBV11-2 with TRBJ1-2, with 9 bases fitting TRBD1. V lost 6 bases to trimming and J lost 4 bases; unmatched junction nucleotides: 6. The CDR3 totals 14 residues. Germline values: CDR1 SGHAT, CDR2 FQNNGV. In DNA, the CDR3 is TGTGCCAGCAGGTCAGGGACAGGGTTCTATGGCTACACCTTC. As protein: CASRSGTGFYGYTF.

This chain links TRBV6-5 with TRBJ1-2; D is unresolved. Germline V gene data show CDR1 as MNHEY and CDR2 as SVGAGI. The V gene lost 2 bases and the J gene lost 4 bases, with 8 bases spanning the gap. The CDR3 extends over 13 amino acids. As DNA, the CDR3 is TGTGCCAGCAGTTACACAGATACCTATGGCTACACCTTC. It encodes CASSYTDTYGYTF.

V usage is TRBV12-5 and J usage is TRBJ2-7; 8 bases are a match to TRBD1. V was pared by 3 bases and J by 2 bases, with 6 bases of the junction left unmatched. The CDR3 contains 15 residues. Germline loops: CDR1 LGHNT, CDR2 FRNRAP. CDR3 DNA sequence: TGTGCTAGTGGTTTTTTCGACAGGGGCACCTACGAGCAGTACTTC. Protein: CASGFFDRGTYEQYF.

The chain combines TRBV20-1 with TRBJ1-1, with 9 bases lining up with TRBD1. The CDR3 is 12 amino acids. The V segment lost 3 bases and the J segment 11 bases; nucleotides outside the gene matches: 7. Germline V gene data show CDR1 as DFQATT and CDR2 as SNEGSKA (reference sequence). CDR3 sequence: CSASEGQGGAFF. CDR3 sequence (DNA): TGCAGTGCTAGTGAGGGACAGGGTGGTGCTTTCTTT.

The V and J genes are TRBV6-5 and TRBJ2-1, with 7 positions matching TRBD1. This CDR3 has 14 residues. V gave up 11 bases and J gave up 6 bases; unmatched junction bases: 13. The germline gives CDR1 MNHEY, CDR2 SVGAGI. The CDR3 sequence: CAARPRQGFNEQFF. In nucleotides, the CDR3 is TGTGCCGCCCGACCGAGACAGGGTTTCAATGAGCAGTTCTTC.

This clone was detected once. The rearrangement joins TRBV6-5 to TRBJ1-5; 7 bases fit TRBD1. Unmatched junction bases numbered 11, after V lost 5 bases and J lost 7 bases. The CDR3 spans 15 residues. Germline V gene sequence: CDR1 MNHEY, CDR2 SVGAGI. CDR3 sequence: CASSPEVGGGQPQHF. DNA of the CDR3: TGTGCCAGCAGTCCCGAGGTAGGGGGCGGCCAGCCCCAGCATTTT.

The chain combines TRBV19 with TRBJ1-2; D call uncertain. Germline V lookup: CDR1 LNHDA, CDR2 SQIVND (reference sequence). V was cut by 2 bases and J by 2 bases, with 6 bases left in between. CDR3 length: 13 residues. CDR3 sequence reads: CASSIIQNYGYTF. DNA of the CDR3: TGTGCCAGTAGTATAATCCAGAACTATGGCTACACCTTC.

The chain joins TRBV11-2 to TRBJ1-1, with D possibly TRBD1 on 6 matching bases. The length of the CDR3 is 15 residues. V was trimmed by 3 bases and J by 0 bases, leaving 11 bases between them. Germline V gene lookup returns CDR1 SGHAT and CDR2 FQNNGV. The CDR3 spells CASSLKDRMNTEAFF. The CDR3 region has the DNA TGTGCCAGCAGCTTGAAGGACAGAATGAACACTGAAGCTTTCTTT. Variable domain in full (rest from reference TRBV11-2 and TRBJ1-1): EAGVAQSPRYKIIEKRQSVAFWCNPISGHATLYWYQQILGQGPKLLIQFQNNGVVDDSQLPKDRFSAERLKGVDSTLKIQPAKLEDSAVYLCASSLKDRMNTEAFFGQGTRLTVV.

The chain couples TRBV7-2 to TRBJ1-2, with TRBD1 matching 9 bases. The V segment lost 5 bases and the J segment 8 bases; nucleotides outside the gene matches: 12. CDR1 and CDR2 (germline): SGHTA, FQGNSA. This CDR3 is 15 amino acids long. Here the CDR3 DNA reads TGTGCCAGCAGCATTTCACAGGGGGCGCTAGGCGGCTACACCTTC. This encodes CASSISQGALGGYTF.

CDR3 DNA: TGTGCCAGCAGCGTGGCGGGGGCTAGCACAGATACGCAGTATTTT. This codes for CASSVAGASTDTQYF. The chain joins TRBV9 to TRBJ2-3, with D possibly matching TRBD2 (7 bases). V lost 2 bases to trimming and J lost 0 bases, with 10 bases between them. Germline CDR1 reads SGDLS; CDR2 reads YYNGEE. The CDR3 contains 15 residues. Together with reference TRBV9 and TRBJ2-3, the CDR3 gives the full variable domain: DSGVTQTPKHLITATGQRVTLRCSPRSGDLSVYWYQQSLDQGLQFLIQYYNGEERAKGNILERFSAQQFPDLHSELNLSSLELGDSALYFCASSVAGASTDTQYFGPGTRLTVL.

V gene TRBV10-3 combines with J gene TRBJ2-4; no firm D call. Germline CDR1 and CDR2: ENHRY and SYGVKD. V lost 2 bases and J lost 5, with 4 bases in between. This CDR3 is built from 12 residues. The CDR3 sequence is CAISESQNIQYF. The CDR3 coding sequence is TGTGCCATCAGTGAGAGCCAAAACATTCAGTACTTC.

The chain combines TRBV5-1 with TRBJ1-4; TRBD1 matches at 7 bases. V shed 4 bases and J 5 bases; nucleotides not matched to a gene: 11. This CDR3 has 16 residues. Germline assignment: CDR1 SGHRS and CDR2 YFSETQ. Here the CDR3 reads CASSRDSLQGNEKLFF. In DNA, the CDR3 is TGCGCCAGCAGCCGGGACAGCCTCCAGGGGAATGAAAAACTGTTTTTT.

The chain links TRBV18 to TRBJ1-1; TRBD1 might be the D (5 bases). Per the germline V gene, CDR1 is KGHSH and CDR2 is LQKENI. Trimming stripped 4 bases from V and 6 bases from J, with 12 bases between. CDR3 length equals 13 residues. The CDR3 region is CASSQSGGAEAFF. CDR3 DNA: TGTGCCAGCTCACAAAGCGGGGGAGCTGAAGCTTTCTTT.

This clone was observed a few times. The V gene is TRBV5-1, the J gene TRBJ1-1; no firm D call. The germline CDR1 and CDR2 sequences are SGHRS and YFSETQ. The CDR3 contains 15 residues. Trimming removed 3 bases at V and 0 bases at J, with 12 bases between. The CDR3 DNA reads TGCGCCAGCAGCTGGGCCAGCAGCATGAACACTGAAGCTTTCTTT. Amino acids: CASSWASSMNTEAFF. Drawing the rest from reference TRBV5-1 and TRBJ1-1, the complete variable domain is KAGVTQTPRYLIKTRGQQVTLSCSPISGHRSVSWYQQTPGQGLQFLFEYFSETQRNKGNFPGRFSGRQFSNSRSEMNVSTLELGDSALYLCASSWASSMNTEAFFGQGTRLTVV.

J is TRBJ2-7 and V is TRBV9; D possibly corresponds to TRBD2 (6 bases). The CDR3 is 14 residues long. V was shortened by 4 bases and J by 2 bases, with 13 bases between the two germline ends. Germline V CDR1 and CDR2: SGDLS, YYNGEE. CDR3 in amino acids: CASSSGVGPYEQYF. In DNA, the CDR3 is TGTGCCAGCAGCTCGGGGGTCGGGCCCTACGAGCAGTACTTC.

The chain joins TRBV7-2 to TRBJ2-3, with 8 bases that match TRBD2. The CDR3 covers 15 residues. Germline loops: CDR1 SGHTA, CDR2 FQGNSA. The junction had 5 bases not matched to a gene; V was cut back by 3 bases and J by 3 bases. The CDR3 sequence is CASSFTGGPTDTQYF. The CDR3 DNA reads TGTGCCAGCAGCTTCACGGGGGGGCCGACAGATACGCAGTATTTT.

CDR3 sequence reads: CATSRDWLGVGETQYF. CDR3 DNA sequence: TGTGCCACCAGCAGAGATTGGCTAGGGGTTGGAGAGACCCAGTACTTC. The gene calls are TRBV15 and TRBJ2-5, with D perhaps matching TRBD1 (5 bases). This CDR3 comprises 16 residues. Per germline, CDR1 LNHNV and CDR2 YYDKDF (reference sequence). Trimming took 0 bases from V and 4 from J, leaving 15 bases between them. Full variable domain (remainder filled in from reference TRBV15 and TRBJ2-5): DAMVIQNPRYQVTQFGKPVTLSCSQTLNHNVMYWYQQKSSQAPKLLFHYYDKDFNNEADTPDNFQSRRPNTSFCFLDIRSPGLGDTAMYLCATSRDWLGVGETQYFGPGTRLLVL.

V gene TRBV5-1 combines with J gene TRBJ2-2, with 8 positions matching TRBD2. The germline V gene has CDR1 SGHRS and CDR2 YFSETQ. After removal of 4 bases from V and 2 bases from J, the junction contained 7 bases not matched to a gene. The CDR3 runs to 16 residues. The CDR3, as DNA: TGCGCCAGCAGCCGCACTAGCGGCCATAACACCGGGGAGCTGTTTTTT. Encoded protein: CASSRTSGHNTGELFF.

This clone came up many times. V usage is TRBV11-2 and J usage is TRBJ1-1; D is possibly TRBD1 (6 bases). The V and J ends lost 1 base and 4 bases respectively, with 10 bases between them. The length of the CDR3 is 14 residues. Germline V gives CDR1 SGHAT, CDR2 FQNNGV. The CDR3 reads CASSLGTGSTEAFF. The CDR3 nucleotides read TGTGCCAGCAGCTTAGGTACAGGGAGCACTGAAGCTTTCTTT.

This chain links TRBV4-1 with TRBJ2-3; unclear D gene. This CDR3 is built from 14 residues. V lost 6 bases to trimming and J lost 5 bases, with 15 bases between them. CDR1 is MGHRA, CDR2 YSYEKL, per germline. DNA of the CDR3: TGCGCCAGCAGAATCAGACTGTTGGGAGATACGCAGTATTTT. Translating gives CASRIRLLGDTQYF.

The rearrangement uses TRBV6-5 and TRBJ1-2; D gene unclear. This CDR3 comprises 14 residues. V was clipped by 6 bases and J by 7 bases, with 18 bases between them. The V gene's germline CDR1 is MNHEY and CDR2 SVGAGI. As DNA, the CDR3 is TGTGCCAGCAGCCACGGGCGGGATGTAGTTGGCTACACCTTC. It encodes CASSHGRDVVGYTF.

The rearrangement joins TRBV6-2 or TRBV6-3 to TRBJ2-3; 7 bases fit TRBD2. The CDR3 length is 16 residues. V gave up 4 bases and J gave up 1 base; unmatched junction bases: 8. Germline-derived CDR1 and CDR2 are MNHEY and SVGEGT. CDR3 residues: CASSWRERGRTDTQYF. In nucleotides, the CDR3 is TGTGCCAGCAGTTGGCGTGAGCGGGGCCGCACAGATACGCAGTATTTT.

V and J are TRBV30 and TRBJ2-3, with a weak D call TRBD2 (6 bases). This CDR3 is 14 amino acids long. Germline V CDR1 and CDR2: GTSNPN, SVGIG (reference sequence). Deletions cut 5 bases from V and 2 bases from J, with 14 bases between. CDR3: CAWCSSGSTDTQYF. Here the CDR3 DNA reads TGTGCCTGGTGCTCGAGCGGGTCCACAGATACGCAGTATTTT.

This clone was recorded a few times. This chain's CDR3 is CSVGLGASNTGELFF. CDR3 DNA sequence: TGCAGCGTTGGGCTGGGGGCTTCGAACACCGGGGAGCTGTTTTTT. The chain joins TRBV29-1 to TRBJ2-2; perhaps TRBD1 as D (6 bases). The germline V gene has CDR1 SQVTM and CDR2 ANQGSEA. Trimming stripped 4 bases from V and 0 bases from J, with 12 bases between. The CDR3 totals 15 residues.